The next 11 T cell receptor beta chains were all read from a single sample in a study of OX40 agonist ivuxolimab in advanced cancers. TCRdb's copy holds only in-frame clones and misses some; the assay was immunoSEQ multiplex PCR. The data show more than 75,000 clones, more than 75% seen once. This specimen consisted of CD4+ or CD8+ T cells sorted from blood, obtained in a trial of the OX40 agonist ivuxolimab. The receptors shown here come from an adult with an advanced solid tumor such as melanoma, head and neck, liver or kidney cancer.

The V gene is TRBV7-2, the J gene TRBJ1-2; a weak D match, TRBD1 (5 bases). The CDR3 length is 17 residues. Looked up from germline, CDR1 is SGHTA and CDR2 is FQGNSA. The germline V and J ends were trimmed by 7 bases and 7 bases, with 28 bases remaining between them. The CDR3 spells CASTPGDGRTAYGGYTF. CDR3 nucleotide sequence: TGTGCCAGCACCCCTGGGGACGGCAGAACGGCTTACGGTGGCTACACCTTC.

This chain joins TRBV7-2 and TRBJ1-5; D possibly corresponds to TRBD1 (5 bases). Germline CDR1 reads SGHTA; CDR2 reads FQGNSA. V lost 1 base, J lost 3 bases, and 10 bases lay in between. The CDR3 is 15 amino acids. The CDR3 region has the DNA TGTGCCAGCAGCTTAGGGGGACCGCTCAATCAGCCCCAGCATTTT. Its protein is CASSLGGPLNQPQHF.

The rearrangement uses TRBV18 and TRBJ1-3; unclear D gene. The germline CDR1 and CDR2 sequences are KGHSH and LQKENI. This CDR3 spans 15 amino acids. V was pared by 6 bases and J by 0 bases, with 12 bases between. The CDR3 protein is CASSRMDPSGNTIYF. In DNA form, the CDR3 reads TGTGCCAGCTCGCGGATGGACCCCTCTGGAAACACCATATATTTT.

The gene calls are TRBV7-2 and TRBJ2-3; D unresolved. The CDR3 loop spans 13 amino acids. Trimming took off 3 bases at V and 5 bases at J, with 9 bases between the two ends. CDR1 is SGHTA, CDR2 FQGNSA, per germline. The DNA for the CDR3 is TGTGCCAGCAGCTTGGGTCCTCAAGATACGCAGTATTTT. It translates to CASSLGPQDTQYF.

The chain is built from TRBV10-3 and TRBJ1-1; D gene unclear. This CDR3 is built from 12 residues. Trimming left V 4 bases short and J 1 base short, with 4 bases between. Germline-derived CDR1 and CDR2 are ENHRY and SYGVKD. The CDR3 nucleotides are TGTGCCATCAGTGCCTCGAACACTGAAGCTTTCTTT. As protein: CAISASNTEAFF.

This clone was found once. The chain joins TRBV4-3 to TRBJ2-1; D not resolved. The CDR3 is 14 residues long. The germline V and J ends were trimmed by 1 base and 4 bases, with 8 bases remaining between them. Per the germline V gene, CDR1 is LGHNA and CDR2 is YSLEER. In nucleotides, the CDR3 is TGCGCCAGCAGCCAAGGCGAAGGATACAATGAGCAGTTCTTC. It translates to CASSQGEGYNEQFF.

This sequence joins TRBV28 and TRBJ1-1; D is unresolved. V lost 1 base to trimming and J lost 0 bases, with 15 bases between them. Germline V gives CDR1 MDHEN, CDR2 SYDVKM. This CDR3 region has 17 residues. CDR3 DNA sequence: TGTGCCAGCAGTTTATTGAACCCCAGTTCTATGAACACTGAAGCTTTCTTT. This translates into CASSLLNPSSMNTEAFF.

The chain is built from TRBV19 and TRBJ1-1; D perhaps matches TRBD1 (5 bases). V was trimmed by 1 base and J by 0 bases, leaving 6 bases between them. Germline CDR1 reads LNHDA; CDR2 reads SQIVND (reference sequence). The CDR3 totals 14 residues. CDR3 residues: CASSIVGLNTEAFF. CDR3 DNA sequence: TGTGCCAGTAGTATAGTGGGGCTGAACACTGAAGCTTTCTTT.

The J gene is TRBJ1-6, the V gene TRBV2; possible D gene TRBD1, 5 bases. The germline V gene has CDR1 SNHLY and CDR2 FYNNEI. V lost 4 bases, J lost 10 bases, and 17 bases lay in between. The CDR3 contains 15 residues. The CDR3 DNA reads as TGTGCCAGCAGTGTTCAGGGTGTCCTCTACTCACCCCTCCACTTT. This encodes CASSVQGVLYSPLHF.

Only one count was recorded for this clone. This sequence joins TRBV27 and TRBJ2-3; TRBD2 agrees at 10 bases. CDR1 is MNHEY, CDR2 SMNVEV, per germline (reference sequence). This CDR3 has 15 amino acids. V was clipped by 3 bases and J by 7 bases; unmatched bases: 7. The CDR3 loop reads CASSLGSGGANTQYF. CDR3 bases: TGTGCCAGCAGTTTGGGGAGCGGGGGGGCGAATACGCAGTATTTT.

The chain is built from TRBV14 and TRBJ2-3; D is perhaps TRBD2 (5 bases). V was shortened by 4 bases and J by 1 base, with 15 bases between the two germline ends. This CDR3 comprises 16 residues. Per the germline V gene, CDR1 is SGHDN and CDR2 is FVKESK. In DNA form, the CDR3 reads TGTGCCAGCAGCCGCAGGACTGATTCTGGCACAGATACGCAGTATTTT. This encodes CASSRRTDSGTDTQYF.